What follows is one TCR beta chain and its context. Trimming removed 4 bases at V and 2 bases at J, with 12 bases between. This CDR3 region has 14 residues. CDR1 and CDR2 (germline): SGHRS, YFSETQ. This entry belongs to a study of technical replicates of blood from a few donors. This table comes from immunoSEQ multiplex PCR, and its TCRdb copy is limited to in-frame clones, with some not included. Of 80,000 to 95,000 clones in the sample, about 95% are singletons; the top ten hold approximately 0.37%. The material sequenced was T cells isolated from PBMCs. The chain joins TRBV5-1 to TRBJ2-5; D gene unclear. This clonotype was sampled from a human donor in good health. This CDR3 reads CASSAVAVQETQYF. DNA for the CDR3: TGCGCCAGCAGCGCTGTGGCAGTTCAAGAGACCCAGTACTTC. Drawing the rest from reference TRBV5-1 and TRBJ2-5, the complete variable domain is KAGVTQTPRYLIKTRGQQVTLSCSPISGHRSVSWYQQTPGQGLQFLFEYFSETQRNKGNFPGRFSGRQFSNSRSEMNVSTLELGDSALYLCASSAVAVQETQYFGPGTRLLVL.